This TCR beta chain stems from a study of T cells in Graves' hyperthyroidism and ophthalmopathy. RNA transcripts gave rise to amplified TCR beta CDR3 regions. Researchers ran a first-round RT-PCR on the TCR CDR3 using the HTBI primer set. TCRdb analysed the multiplex PCR reads with MiXCR anew, one entry per CDR3 protein. The table shows under 200,000 distinct CDR3 sequences, with around 8.9% occurring only once. In this sample, this clonotype turned up a few times. Sequenced material: blood. The clonotype comes from a woman between 18 and 29 years old with Graves' hyperthyroidism that later progressed to Graves' ophthalmopathy.

In DNA, the CDR3 is TGCGCCAGCAGCCAAGATGAGTTCAGGACAGGGTTGATCACTGAAGCTTTCTTT. This encodes CASSQDEFRTGLITEAFF. The V and J genes are TRBV4-1 and TRBJ1-1; TRBD1 agrees at 8 bases. Germline V lookup: CDR1 MGHRA, CDR2 YSYEKL. This CDR3 is 18 amino acids long. Trimming removed 0 bases from V and 4 bases from J; junction bases left unmatched: 13.